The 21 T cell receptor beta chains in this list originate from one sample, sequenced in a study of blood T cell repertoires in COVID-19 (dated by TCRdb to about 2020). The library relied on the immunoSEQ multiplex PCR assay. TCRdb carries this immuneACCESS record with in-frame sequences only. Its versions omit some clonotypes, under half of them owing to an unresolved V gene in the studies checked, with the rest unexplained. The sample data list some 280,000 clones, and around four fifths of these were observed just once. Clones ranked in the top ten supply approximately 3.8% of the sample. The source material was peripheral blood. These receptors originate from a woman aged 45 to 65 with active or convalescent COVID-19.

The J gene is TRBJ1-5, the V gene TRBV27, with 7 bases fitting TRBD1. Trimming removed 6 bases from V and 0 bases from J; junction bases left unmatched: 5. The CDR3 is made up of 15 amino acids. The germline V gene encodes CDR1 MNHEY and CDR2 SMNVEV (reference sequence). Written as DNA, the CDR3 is TGTGCCAGCAGCACGGACAGGTTTAGCAATCAGCCCCAGCATTTT. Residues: CASSTDRFSNQPQHF.

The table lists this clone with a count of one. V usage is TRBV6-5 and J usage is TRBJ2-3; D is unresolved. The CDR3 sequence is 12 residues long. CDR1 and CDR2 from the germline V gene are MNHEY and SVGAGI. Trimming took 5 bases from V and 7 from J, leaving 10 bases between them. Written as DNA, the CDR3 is TGTGCCAGCAGTCTAGGTTATAATACGCAGTATTTT. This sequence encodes CASSLGYNTQYF.

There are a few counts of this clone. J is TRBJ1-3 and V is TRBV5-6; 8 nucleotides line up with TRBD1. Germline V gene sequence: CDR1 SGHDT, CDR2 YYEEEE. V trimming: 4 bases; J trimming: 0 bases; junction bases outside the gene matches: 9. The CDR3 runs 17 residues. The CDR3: CASSPWTGMLSGNTIYF. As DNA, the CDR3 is TGTGCCAGCAGCCCCTGGACAGGGATGCTCTCTGGAAACACCATATATTTT.

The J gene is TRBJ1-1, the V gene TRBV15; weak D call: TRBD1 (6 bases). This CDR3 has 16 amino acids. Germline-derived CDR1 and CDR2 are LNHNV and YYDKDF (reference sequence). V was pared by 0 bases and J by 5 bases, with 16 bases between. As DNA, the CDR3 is TGTGCCACCAGCAGAGATAACCTAGGGGGATGGACTGAAGCTTTCTTT. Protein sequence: CATSRDNLGGWTEAFF. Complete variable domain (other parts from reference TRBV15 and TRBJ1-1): DAMVIQNPRYQVTQFGKPVTLSCSQTLNHNVMYWYQQKSSQAPKLLFHYYDKDFNNEADTPDNFQSRRPNTSFCFLDIRSPGLGDTAMYLCATSRDNLGGWTEAFFGQGTRLTVV.

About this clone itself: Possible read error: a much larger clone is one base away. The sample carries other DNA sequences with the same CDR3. The CDR3 DNA reads as TGTGCCAGCAGCTTATCGGGAGGGAGCACAGATACGCAGTATTTT. Its protein product is CASSLSGGSTDTQYF. The chain uses TRBV7-3 and TRBJ2-3, with 8 bases that match TRBD2. Germline assignment: CDR1 SGHTA and CDR2 FQGTGA. The CDR3 contains 15 residues. V dropped 2 bases and J dropped 0; count of bases not matched to a gene: 1.

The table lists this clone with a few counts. The CDR3 bases are TGTGCCAGCGCAGGGACAGAGAACACTGAAGCTTTCTTT. Its protein is CASAGTENTEAFF. This chain joins TRBV2 and TRBJ1-1; 7 nucleotides align to TRBD1. Trimming removed 8 bases from V and 1 base from J; junction bases left unmatched: 4. The length of the CDR3 is 13 residues. CDR1 SNHLY and CDR2 FYNNEI come from the germline V gene.

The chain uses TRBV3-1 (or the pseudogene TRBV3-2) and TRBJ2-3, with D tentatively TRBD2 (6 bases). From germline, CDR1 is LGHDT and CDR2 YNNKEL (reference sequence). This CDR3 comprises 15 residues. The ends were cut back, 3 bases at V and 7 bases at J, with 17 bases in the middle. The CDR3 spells CASSHEYREWNTQYF. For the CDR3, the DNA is TGTGCCAGCAGCCACGAATATCGGGAGTGGAATACGCAGTATTTT.

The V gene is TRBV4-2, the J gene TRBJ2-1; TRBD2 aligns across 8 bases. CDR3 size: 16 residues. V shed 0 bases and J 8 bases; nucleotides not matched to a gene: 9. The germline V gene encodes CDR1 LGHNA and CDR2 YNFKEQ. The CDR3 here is CASSQERSGRRDEQFF. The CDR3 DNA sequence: TGTGCCAGCAGCCAAGAAAGAAGCGGGAGAAGGGATGAGCAGTTCTTC.

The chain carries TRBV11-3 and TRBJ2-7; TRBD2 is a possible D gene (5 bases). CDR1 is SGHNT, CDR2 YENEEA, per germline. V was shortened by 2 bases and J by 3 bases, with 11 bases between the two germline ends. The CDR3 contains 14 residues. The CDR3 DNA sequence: TGTGCCAGCAGCTTAAGTTCGGCGGGCTACGAGCAGTACTTC. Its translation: CASSLSSAGYEQYF.

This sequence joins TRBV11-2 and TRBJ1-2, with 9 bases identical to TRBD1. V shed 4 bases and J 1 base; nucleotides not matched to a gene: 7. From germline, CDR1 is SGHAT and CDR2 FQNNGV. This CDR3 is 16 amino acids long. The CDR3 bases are TGTGCCAGCAGCTATCGCGGGACAGGGCTTAACTATGGCTACACCTTC. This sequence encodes CASSYRGTGLNYGYTF. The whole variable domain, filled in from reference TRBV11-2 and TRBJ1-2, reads EAGVAQSPRYKIIEKRQSVAFWCNPISGHATLYWYQQILGQGPKLLIQFQNNGVVDDSQLPKDRFSAERLKGVDSTLKIQPAKLEDSAVYLCASSYRGTGLNYGYTFGSGTRLTVV.

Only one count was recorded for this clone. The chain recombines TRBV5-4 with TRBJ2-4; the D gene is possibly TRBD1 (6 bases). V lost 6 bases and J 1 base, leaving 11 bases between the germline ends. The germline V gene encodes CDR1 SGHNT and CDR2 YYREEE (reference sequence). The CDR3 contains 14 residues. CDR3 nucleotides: TGTGCCAGCACCGAGGGGGAGGCCAAAAACATTCAGTACTTC. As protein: CASTEGEAKNIQYF.

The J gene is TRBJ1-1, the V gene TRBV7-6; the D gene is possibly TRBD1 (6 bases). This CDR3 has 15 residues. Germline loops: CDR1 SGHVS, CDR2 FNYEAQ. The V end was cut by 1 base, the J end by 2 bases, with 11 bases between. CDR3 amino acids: CASSLVQGPNTEAFF. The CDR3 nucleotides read TGTGCCAGCAGCTTAGTCCAGGGGCCCAACACTGAAGCTTTCTTT.

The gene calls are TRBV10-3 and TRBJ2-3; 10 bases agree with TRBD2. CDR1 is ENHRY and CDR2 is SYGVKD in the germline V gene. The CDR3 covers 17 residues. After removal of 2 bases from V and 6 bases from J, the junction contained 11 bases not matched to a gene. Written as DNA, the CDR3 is TGTGCCATCAGTGAGACTCACCTAGCGGGGGTTCGGGATACGCAGTATTTT. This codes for CAISETHLAGVRDTQYF.

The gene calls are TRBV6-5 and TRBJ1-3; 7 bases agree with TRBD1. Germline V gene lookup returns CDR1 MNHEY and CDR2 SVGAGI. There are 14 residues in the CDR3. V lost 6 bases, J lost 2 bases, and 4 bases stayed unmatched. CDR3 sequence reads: CASRAGTAGNTIYF. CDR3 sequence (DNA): TGTGCCAGCAGGGCCGGGACAGCTGGAAACACCATATATTTT.

CDR3 coding DNA: TGTGCCAGCAGTGTTGTCGGACAGGGGGGGGCGGGACGCACCGGGGAGCTGTTTTTT. Protein product: CASSVVGQGGAGRTGELFF. This chain connects TRBV6-1 to TRBJ2-2, with 10 bases fitting TRBD1. With V trimmed by 4 bases and J by 4 bases, 15 bases remained unmatched. In germline, CDR1 is MNHNS, CDR2 SASEGT. There are 19 residues in the CDR3.

The CDR3 DNA follows: TGTGCCAGCAGCCACCCCGGACTAGCGGGATGGCGATACAATGAGCAGTTCTTC. Translation gives CASSHPGLAGWRYNEQFF. The V gene is TRBV14, the J gene TRBJ2-1; 12 bases are shared with TRBD2. The V and J ends lost 3 bases and 4 bases, in that order; junction bases with no gene match: 10. CDR1 and CDR2 from the germline V gene are SGHDN and FVKESK. CDR3 length: 18 amino acids.

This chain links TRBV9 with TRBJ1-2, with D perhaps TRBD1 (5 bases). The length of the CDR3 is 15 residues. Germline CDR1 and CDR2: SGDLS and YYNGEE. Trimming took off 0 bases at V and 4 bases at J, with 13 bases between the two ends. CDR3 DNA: TGTGCCAGCAGCGTAGCTAAGTCGGGGGGCTATGGCTACACCTTC. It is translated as CASSVAKSGGYGYTF.

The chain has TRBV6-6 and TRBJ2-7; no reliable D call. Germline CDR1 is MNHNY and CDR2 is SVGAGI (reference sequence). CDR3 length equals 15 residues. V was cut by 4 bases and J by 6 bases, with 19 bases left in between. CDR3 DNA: TGTGCCAGCAGTTTACTCGACCGTTCTCCGGGCGAGCAGTACTTC. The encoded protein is CASSLLDRSPGEQYF.

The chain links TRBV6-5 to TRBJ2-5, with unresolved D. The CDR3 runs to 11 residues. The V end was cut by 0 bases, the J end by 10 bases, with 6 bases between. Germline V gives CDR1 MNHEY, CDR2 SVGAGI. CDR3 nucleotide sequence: TGTGCCAGCAGTTACTCTGGCCGCCAGTACTTC. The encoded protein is CASSYSGRQYF.

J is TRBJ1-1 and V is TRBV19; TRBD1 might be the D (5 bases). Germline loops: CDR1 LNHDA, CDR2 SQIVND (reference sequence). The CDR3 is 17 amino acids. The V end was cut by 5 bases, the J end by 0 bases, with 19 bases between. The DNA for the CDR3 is TGTGCCAGTAGTGGCTCAAGGGGCCCCCGGATGAACACTGAAGCTTTCTTT. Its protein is CASSGSRGPRMNTEAFF.

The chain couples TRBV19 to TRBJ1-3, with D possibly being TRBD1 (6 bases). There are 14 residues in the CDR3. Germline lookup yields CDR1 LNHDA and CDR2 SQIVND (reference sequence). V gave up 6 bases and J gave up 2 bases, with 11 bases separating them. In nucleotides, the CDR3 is TGTGCCAGTAGCCTTACAGGGCCTGGAAACACCATATATTTT. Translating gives CASSLTGPGNTIYF.